The TCR beta chain described here comes from a study of CD8 T cells in Susac syndrome (dated by TCRdb to 2018 to 2020). Concerning the study at large: The study used repertoire sequencing to test whether antigen drove CD8+ T cell activation and differentiation in Susac syndrome. The clonality of the CD8+ T cell repertoire was compared across approximately 12 healthy donors, some 14 Susac syndrome patients and under 18 multiple sclerosis patients. Broad study findings and their caveats: The study acknowledged that relatively few individuals were included in the TCR sequencing and HLA analysis.

Remarks on this clonotype: It lacks a known antigen. Base qualities were left out, and no much larger clone turns up one base away.

RNA was extracted with the RNeasy kit and about 0.5 to 1 ug was reverse transcribed using random hexamers. The immunoSEQ multiplex PCR assay, which covers 54 Vbeta and 13 Jbeta segments, was used to amplify TCR beta CDR3 regions. PCR amplification bias was corrected using a synthetic template baseline for primer optimization and computational correction. Turning to the authors' computational methods: Reads were annotated to V, D and J genes according to IMGT and were analyzed with immunoSEQ Analyzer, with only productive sequences retained. Clonality was calculated as one minus the Shannon entropy normalized by log2 of the number of productive unique sequences. For each patient and control, public and private clones were evaluated among the 100 most prevalent clones. Clones were defined as Susac-specific when absent from the healthy and MS cohorts, from 1,000 to 1,100 published viral clones and from other ImmuneACCESS disease sequences. The public reads were reprocessed in TCRdb via fastp at Q25 and MiXCR, keeping in-frame beta chains. Each entry merges the rows of one CDR3 protein and shows their most common DNA and genes. These V and J calls rely on TCRdb rather than the paper's analysis. The sample has about 130,000 distinct CDR3 sequences on record, around 91% of them singletons. Under 0.25% of the sample lies in the top ten.

Peripheral blood CD8+ and CD4+ T cells from healthy donors, Susac syndrome patients and multiple sclerosis patients were profiled by high-throughput TCR beta sequencing. Multiple sclerosis controls were treatment-naive patients with stable or active relapsing-remitting disease fulfilling revised McDonald criteria. Bulk CD8+ and CD4+ T cells were purified magnetically by negative isolation, whereas CD8+ TEMRA cells were enriched by FACS. Blood was drawn into EDTA tubes, processed within 24 hours, and PBMCs were isolated by density gradient centrifugation. PBMCs destined for TCR sequencing were cryopreserved in liquid nitrogen and later thawed in a 37 °C water bath. The sorted or isolated CD4+, CD8+ and CD8+ TEMRA cells had a purity of 90% or higher. Trimming costs V 6 bases and J 2 bases, and their ends lie 16 bases apart. CDR3 length: 15 amino acids, cysteine to phenylalanine. Only the CDR3 DNA is retained, 45 bases long and in frame from the first base. Looking up the germline V gene (reference sequence) yields CDR1 SEHNR and CDR2 FQNEAQ.

The V and J genes are TRBV7-9 and TRBJ2-5; the D element might be TRBD1 or TRBD2, as each aligns at 6 bases. The source is a human donor with multiple sclerosis. The sample consisted of CD8+ T cells from PBMCs. The DNA sequence reads TGTGCCAGCAGGCAAGGGGGGAGAGGGCAAGAGACCCAGTACTTC. This codes for CASRQGGRGQETQYF.